This T cell receptor (beta chain) was found in a study of T-cell reconstitution after alpha-beta-depleted transplantation in children (dated by TCRdb to 2016 to 2017). At the level of the whole study: Using TCR repertoire profiling, the study followed T-cell immune reconstitution in a quantitative way in children after TCRalphabeta/CD19-depleted allogeneic hematopoietic cell transplantation.

The method behind the library was PCR. TCRdb records Illumina HiSeq 2500 as the sequencer. To normalize quantification of the TCRbeta repertoire, the TCR libraries were built with molecular barcoding that relied on unique molecular identifiers. Starting from the raw public reads, TCRdb applied fastp trimming at Q25, assembled clones with MiXCR and retained in-frame beta chains. Entries are consolidated by CDR3 protein sequence, retaining the most common genes and DNA. Within this sample are just over 950,000 distinct CDR3 sequences, with 25% to 35% of them counted one time only. Roughly 28% of the sample is taken by the ten largest. As for this clonotype: Its antigen is currently not known. No base quality information exists; no much larger clone differs at one position.

Sequences LGHDT (CDR1) and YNNKEL (CDR2) are obtained from the germline V gene (reference sequence). There are 16 amino acids in the CDR3, from cysteine to phenylalanine inclusive. Only CDR3 DNA remains: 48 bases, in frame from the first base. V and J are trimmed by 0 bases and 2 bases, and the gene matches miss 4 bases of the junction. The sample's treatment or condition label is to be understood as: allogeneic hematopoietic cell transplantation with graft depleted of TCRalphabeta T cells and CD19 B cells. The children who served as transplant recipients had been given grafts of TCRalphabeta/CD19-depleted allogeneic hematopoietic cells. Findings and caveats that apply to the study as a whole: In some patients, high TCRbeta diversity at day 60 was attributed to recipient T cells and intrathymic progenitors that had survived conditioning. The apparently early alphabetaT-cell count recovery about two months after transplant was reportedly dependent on only several hundred rapidly expanded clones derived from non-depleted graft cells. Over subsequent months, a decline in hyperexpanded clone frequencies was noted, and after one year, T-cell counts and TCRbeta diversity were mostly ascribed to newly produced T cells.

Recombination connected TRBV3-1 to TRBJ1-2, with 9 bases aligning to TRBD1. Sequences were derived from PBMCs, mostly from graft donor cells, sampled 360 days after TCRalphabeta/CD19-depleted stem cell transplant. This receptor was identified in a boy under two years old who had a stem cell transplant for SCID, so the T cells may come from the graft donor. The DNA is TGTGCCAGCAGCCAAGAGGAGGACAGGGGAAACTATGGCTACACCTTC. It translates to CASSQEEDRGNYGYTF.